This TCR beta chain was observed in a study of blood T cells in healthy people across ages. Points from the study as a whole: The study found more naive CD4+ cells and higher diversity in long-lived than aged donors.

V dropped 3 bases and J dropped 4; count of bases not matched to a gene: 4. The CDR3 covers 15 residues. PCR was performed a second time for about 7 to 11 cycles using a sample-barcoded 5' primer and a J-beta primer mix. A single record per CDR3 protein comes from TCRdb applying MiXCR to the 5' RACE reads. The data show 800,000 to 1,300,000 distinct CDR3 sequences, around 25% seen once. As to this clonotype: No antigen is known for it.

This sample was shared with a second study, whose subject was T cells of mothers and their children. From that study: Material was donated by three healthy Caucasian mothers and their six children.

The TCR sequence derives from a girl aged 2 to 10 in good health. The sequenced material came from blood. The V call is TRBV12-3 or TRBV12-4, the J call TRBJ2-1; 9 bases are shared with TRBD2. CDR3 residues: CASSFLAGLYNEQFF. DNA for the CDR3: TGTGCCAGCAGTTTTCTAGCGGGATTGTACAATGAGCAGTTCTTC.